One T cell receptor (beta chain) is described in this entry. Its antigen is unknown. The input lacks base qualities; no much larger clone sits a single base away. CDR1 and CDR2, per the germline V gene (reference sequence), are LNHDA and SQIVND. Cut back by 5 bases and 6 bases, the V and J ends lie 17 bases apart. From cysteine to phenylalanine, the CDR3 is 15 amino acids long. The read is trimmed to its CDR3 DNA, 45 bases read in frame from base 1. The sample originates from a study of blood T cell repertoires in COVID-19 (dated by TCRdb to 2018 to 2021). For the study in its entirety: The collaborator samples originated in the United States, Italy and Spain and spanned the acute and convalescent phases of COVID-19. The prospective study material was composed of cDNA or gDNA derived from T cells, B-cell-depleted T cells, or PBMCs. Subjects who had been exposed to COVID-19, were actively infected with it, or had recovered from it provided the deeply sampled blood TCRbeta repertoires that made up the dataset. The repertoires were released in a freely available public database intended as a resource for research on the immune response to SARS-CoV-2. Samples were obtained from the ongoing ImmuneRACE study (first 160 participants) and from 1,200 or so subjects provided by 6 global collaborators. Nearly every sample came with metadata listing a de-identified subject ID, COVID-19 status, age in years and sex. Where HLA class I and class II types were available, the types were taken from metadata supplied by the sample provider, not from assay-based typing.

The immunoSEQ Assay, a bias-controlled multiplex PCR, was used to amplify TCRbeta CDR3 regions from genomic DNA. On the study's bioinformatics: The number of nucleated cells in each sample was estimated from the amplification of reference gene primers within the assay. Sequence reads were collapsed and filtered to measure the absolute abundance of every unique TCRbeta CDR3 rearrangement. For each sample, productive Simpson clonality was calculated as the square root of Simpson's diversity index over productive rearrangements. The clones in this table, taken by TCRdb from immuneACCESS, are in-frame only. Not every clone is retained; where verified, under half of the shortfall comes from an unresolved V gene, and the cause of the rest is unknown. The V and J calls and clone size were taken over from that table, and D and trimming were inferred from the DNA. The sample table shows approximately 120,000 clones, and just under 90% are seen once. The ten largest clonotypes hold about 1.1% of the sample.

The collaborating institutions used their own protocols to collect whole blood in K2EDTA tubes. For TCRbeta analysis, collaborators shipped samples as frozen whole blood, isolated PBMCs, or DNA extracted from either of those sample types. The full study reports these points: Clinical and demographic metadata were provided uncurated, with the amount varying by source and participant.

The sequenced sample was peripheral blood. The source is a human donor in a cohort sampled during active COVID-19. The V gene is TRBV19 and the J gene is TRBJ1-5; perhaps TRBD1 is the D gene, with 6 bases matching. The sequence in DNA is TGTGCCAGTAGTGTTTCCACAGGGTACACTCAGCCCCAGCATTTT. Its protein is CASSVSTGYTQPQHF.